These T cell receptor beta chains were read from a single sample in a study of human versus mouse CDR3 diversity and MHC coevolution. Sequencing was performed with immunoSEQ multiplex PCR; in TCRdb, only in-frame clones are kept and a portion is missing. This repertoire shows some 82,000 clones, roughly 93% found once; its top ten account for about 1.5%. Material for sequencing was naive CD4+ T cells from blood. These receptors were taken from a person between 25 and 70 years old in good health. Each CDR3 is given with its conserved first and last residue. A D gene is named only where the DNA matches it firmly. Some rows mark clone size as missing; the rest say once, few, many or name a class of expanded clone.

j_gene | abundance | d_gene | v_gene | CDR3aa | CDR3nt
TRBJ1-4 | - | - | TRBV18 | CASSPRGATNEKLFF | TGTGCCAGCTCACCACGAGGCGCAACTAATGAAAAACTGTTTTTT
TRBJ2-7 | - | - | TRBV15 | CATSRDRYEQYF | TGTGCCACCAGCAGAGATCGCTACGAGCAGTACTTC
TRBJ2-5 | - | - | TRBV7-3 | CASSLTPYEGDRQYF | TGTGCCAGCAGCTTAACCCCGTACGAGGGGGATCGGCAGTACTTC
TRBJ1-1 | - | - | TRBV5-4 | CASSSGGRPHTEAFF | TGTGCCAGCAGCTCCGGGGGGAGGCCGCACACTGAAGCTTTCTTT
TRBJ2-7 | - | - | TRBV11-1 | CASSLEAYLPNYEQYF | TGTGCCAGCAGCTTAGAAGCATACCTCCCGAACTACGAGCAGTACTTC
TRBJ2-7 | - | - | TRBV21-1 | CASSTQGCEQYF | TGTGCCAGCAGCACACAGGGTTGCGAGCAGTACTTC
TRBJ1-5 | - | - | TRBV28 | CASSLLGNQPQHF | TGTGCCAGCAGTTTACTTGGCAATCAGCCCCAGCATTTT
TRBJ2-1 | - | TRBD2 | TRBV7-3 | CASSPLAGGPVGEQFF | TGTGCCAGCAGCCCTTTAGCGGGGGGCCCAGTGGGTGAGCAGTTCTTC
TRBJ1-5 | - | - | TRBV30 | CAWSVEGDQPQHF | TGTGCCTGGAGTGTAGAGGGGGATCAGCCCCAGCATTTT
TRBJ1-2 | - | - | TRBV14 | CASSQDPTASTYYGYTF | TGTGCCAGCAGCCAAGACCCGACAGCCTCCACGTACTATGGCTACACCTTC
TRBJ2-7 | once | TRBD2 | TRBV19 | CASSLLAGGDYEQYF | TGTGCCAGTAGTTTACTAGCGGGAGGGGACTACGAGCAGTACTTC
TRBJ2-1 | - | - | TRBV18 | CASSPESSYNERFF | TGTGCCAGCTCTCCCGAGAGCTCCTACAATGAGCGGTTCTTC
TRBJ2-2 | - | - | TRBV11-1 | CASSLEFRGARTGELFF | TGTGCCAGCAGCTTAGAGTTTCGGGGGGCGCGCACCGGGGAGCTGTTTTTT
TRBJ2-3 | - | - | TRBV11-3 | CASSHPGLALPDTQYF | TGTGCCAGCAGCCACCCGGGACTGGCTCTTCCAGATACGCAGTATTTT
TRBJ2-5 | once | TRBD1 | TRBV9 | CASSGAGTGGETQYF | TGTGCCAGCAGCGGAGCTGGGACAGGGGGGGAGACCCAGTACTTC
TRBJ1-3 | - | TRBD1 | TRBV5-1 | CASSWGRQGSSSSGNTIYF | TGCGCCAGCAGCTGGGGAAGACAGGGCAGCTCCAGCTCTGGAAACACCATATATTTT
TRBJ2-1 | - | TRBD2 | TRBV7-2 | CASSFGGGREYNEQFF | TGTGCCAGCAGCTTCGGCGGGGGGCGGGAGTACAATGAGCAGTTCTTC
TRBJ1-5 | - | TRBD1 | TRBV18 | CASSPTGTGQPQHF | TGTGCCAGCTCACCGACAGGGACAGGTCAGCCCCAGCATTTT
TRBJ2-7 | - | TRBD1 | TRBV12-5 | CASGSGQFRYEQYF | TGTGCTAGTGGTTCGGGACAGTTTCGCTACGAGCAGTACTTC
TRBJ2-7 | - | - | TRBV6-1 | CASSLPGQAHFEQYF | TGTGCCAGCAGCCTCCCTGGCCAGGCGCATTTCGAGCAGTACTTC